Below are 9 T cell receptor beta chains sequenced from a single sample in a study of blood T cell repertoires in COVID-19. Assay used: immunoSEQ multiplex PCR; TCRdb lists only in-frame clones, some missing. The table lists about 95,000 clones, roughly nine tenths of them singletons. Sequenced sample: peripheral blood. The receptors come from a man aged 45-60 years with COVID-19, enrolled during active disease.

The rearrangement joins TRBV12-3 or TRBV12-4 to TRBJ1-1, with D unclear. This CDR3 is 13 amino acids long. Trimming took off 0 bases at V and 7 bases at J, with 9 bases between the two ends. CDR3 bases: TGTGCCAGCAGTTTAGCATTTGGGAGTGAAGCTTTCTTT. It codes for CASSLAFGSEAFF.

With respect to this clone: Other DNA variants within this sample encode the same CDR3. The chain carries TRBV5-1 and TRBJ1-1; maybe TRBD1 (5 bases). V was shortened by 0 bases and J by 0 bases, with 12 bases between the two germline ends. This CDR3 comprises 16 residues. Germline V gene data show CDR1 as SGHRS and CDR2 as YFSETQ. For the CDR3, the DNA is TGCGCCAGCAGCTTGGGAACGGGACTTATGAACACTGAAGCTTTCTTT. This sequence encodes CASSLGTGLMNTEAFF.

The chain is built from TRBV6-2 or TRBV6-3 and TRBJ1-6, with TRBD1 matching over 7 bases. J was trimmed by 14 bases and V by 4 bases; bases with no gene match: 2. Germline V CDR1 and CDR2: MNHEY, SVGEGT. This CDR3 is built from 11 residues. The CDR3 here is CASSLGGSLHF. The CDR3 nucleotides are TGTGCCAGCAGTTTAGGGGGCTCCCTCCACTTT.

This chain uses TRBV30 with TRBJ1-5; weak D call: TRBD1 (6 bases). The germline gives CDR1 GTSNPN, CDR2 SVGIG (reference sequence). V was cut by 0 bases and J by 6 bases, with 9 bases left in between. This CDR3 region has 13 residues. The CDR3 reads CAWSVQGIQPQHF. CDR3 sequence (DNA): TGTGCCTGGAGTGTACAGGGAATTCAGCCCCAGCATTTT. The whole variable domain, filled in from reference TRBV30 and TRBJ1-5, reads SQTIHQWPATLVQPVGSPLSLECTVEGTSNPNLYWYRQAAGRGLQLLFYSVGIGQISSEVPQNLSASRPQDRQFILSSKKLLLSDSGFYLCAWSVQGIQPQHFGDGTRLSIL.

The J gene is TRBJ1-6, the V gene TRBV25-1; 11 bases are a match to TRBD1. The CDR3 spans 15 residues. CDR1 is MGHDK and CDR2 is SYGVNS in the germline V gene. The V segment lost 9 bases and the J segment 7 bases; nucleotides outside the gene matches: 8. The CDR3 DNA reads TGTGCCAGTGAAACCGGGACAGGGGGAAATTCACCCCTCCACTTT. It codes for CASETGTGGNSPLHF.

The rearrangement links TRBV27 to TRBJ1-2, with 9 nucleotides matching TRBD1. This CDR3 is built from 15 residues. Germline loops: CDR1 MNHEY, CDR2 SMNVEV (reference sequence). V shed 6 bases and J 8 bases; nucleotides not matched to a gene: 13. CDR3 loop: CASSDALDRGRGYTF. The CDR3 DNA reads TGTGCCAGCAGCGACGCCTTGGACAGGGGTCGGGGCTACACCTTC.

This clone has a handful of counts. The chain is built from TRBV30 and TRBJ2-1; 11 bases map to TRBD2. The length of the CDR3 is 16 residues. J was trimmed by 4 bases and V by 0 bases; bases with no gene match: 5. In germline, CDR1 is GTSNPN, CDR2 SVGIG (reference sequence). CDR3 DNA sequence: TGTGCCTGGAGTGTCCCTAGCGGGGGGACGTACAATGAGCAGTTCTTC. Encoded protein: CAWSVPSGGTYNEQFF.

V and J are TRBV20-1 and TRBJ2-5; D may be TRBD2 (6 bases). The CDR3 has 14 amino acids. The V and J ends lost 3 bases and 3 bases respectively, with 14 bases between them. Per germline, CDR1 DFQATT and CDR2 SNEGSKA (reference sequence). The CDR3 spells CSASTWGLKETQYF. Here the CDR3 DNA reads TGCAGTGCTAGTACATGGGGACTCAAAGAGACCCAGTACTTC.

The CDR3 region is CASSQRGRYEQYF. In DNA, the CDR3 is TGTGCCAGCAGCCAGCGGGGGAGGTACGAGCAGTACTTC. This sequence joins TRBV3-1 (or the pseudogene TRBV3-2) and TRBJ2-7, with TRBD2 matching 7 bases. CDR1 is LGHDT, CDR2 YNNKEL, per germline (reference sequence). Trimming took 3 bases from V and 4 from J; bases not matched to a gene: 3. CDR3 length: 13 amino acids.